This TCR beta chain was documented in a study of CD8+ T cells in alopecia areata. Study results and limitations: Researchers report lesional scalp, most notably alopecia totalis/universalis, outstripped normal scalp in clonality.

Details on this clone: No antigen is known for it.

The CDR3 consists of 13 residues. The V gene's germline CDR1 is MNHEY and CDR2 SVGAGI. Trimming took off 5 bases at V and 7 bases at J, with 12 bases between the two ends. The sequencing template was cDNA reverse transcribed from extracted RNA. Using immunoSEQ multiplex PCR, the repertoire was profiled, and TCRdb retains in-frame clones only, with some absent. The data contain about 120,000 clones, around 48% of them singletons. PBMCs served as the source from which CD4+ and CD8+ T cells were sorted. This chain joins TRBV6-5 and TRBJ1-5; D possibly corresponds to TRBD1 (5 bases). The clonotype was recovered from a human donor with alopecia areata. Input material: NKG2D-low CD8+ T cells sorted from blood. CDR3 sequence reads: CASSHDRLQPQHF. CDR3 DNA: TGTGCCAGCAGTCACGACAGACTCCAGCCCCAGCATTTT.